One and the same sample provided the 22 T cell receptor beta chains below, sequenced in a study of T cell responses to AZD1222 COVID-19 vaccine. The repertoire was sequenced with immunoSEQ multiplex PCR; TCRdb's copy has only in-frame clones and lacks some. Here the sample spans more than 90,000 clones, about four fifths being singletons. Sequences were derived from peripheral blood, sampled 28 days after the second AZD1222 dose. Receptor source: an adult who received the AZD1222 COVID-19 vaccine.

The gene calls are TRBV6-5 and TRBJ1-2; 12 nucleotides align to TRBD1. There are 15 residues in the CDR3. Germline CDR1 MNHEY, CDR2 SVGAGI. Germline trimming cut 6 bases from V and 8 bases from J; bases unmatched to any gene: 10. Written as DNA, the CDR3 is TGTGCCAGCAGGGGGGCCCGGGACAGGGGGCTGGGCTACACCTTC. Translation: CASRGARDRGLGYTF.

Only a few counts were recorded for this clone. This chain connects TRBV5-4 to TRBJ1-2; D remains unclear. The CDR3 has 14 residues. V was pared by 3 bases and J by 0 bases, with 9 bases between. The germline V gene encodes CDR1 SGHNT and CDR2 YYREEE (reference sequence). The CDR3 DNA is TGTGCCAGCAGCTCGGGCGGGACTAACTATGGCTACACCTTC. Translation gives CASSSGGTNYGYTF.

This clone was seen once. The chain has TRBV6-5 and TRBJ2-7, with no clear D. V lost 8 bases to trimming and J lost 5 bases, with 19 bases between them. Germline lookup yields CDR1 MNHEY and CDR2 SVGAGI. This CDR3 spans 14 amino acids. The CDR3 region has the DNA TGTGCCAGCTCCCCGCTAGTGACGGTCCACGAGCAGTACTTC. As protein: CASSPLVTVHEQYF.

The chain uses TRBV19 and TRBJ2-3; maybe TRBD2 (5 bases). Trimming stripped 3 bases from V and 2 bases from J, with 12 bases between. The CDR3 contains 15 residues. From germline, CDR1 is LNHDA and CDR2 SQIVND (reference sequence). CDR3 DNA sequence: TGTGCCAGTAGTATTGGAGGACGACACACAGATACGCAGTATTTT. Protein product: CASSIGGRHTDTQYF.

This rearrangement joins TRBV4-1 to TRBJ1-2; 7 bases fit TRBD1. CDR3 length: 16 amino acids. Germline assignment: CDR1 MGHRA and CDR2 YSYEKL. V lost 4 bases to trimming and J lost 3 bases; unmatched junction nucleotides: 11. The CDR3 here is CASSLNPTGTDYGYTF. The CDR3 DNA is TGCGCCAGCAGCCTAAATCCCACCGGGACAGACTATGGCTACACCTTC.

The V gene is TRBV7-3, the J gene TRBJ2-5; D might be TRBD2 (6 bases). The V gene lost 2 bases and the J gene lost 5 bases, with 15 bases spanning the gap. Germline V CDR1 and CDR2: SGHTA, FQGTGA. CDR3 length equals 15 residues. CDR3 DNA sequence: TGTGCCAGCAGCTTAGACGGGGGAATTTATGAGACCCAGTACTTC. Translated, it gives CASSLDGGIYETQYF.

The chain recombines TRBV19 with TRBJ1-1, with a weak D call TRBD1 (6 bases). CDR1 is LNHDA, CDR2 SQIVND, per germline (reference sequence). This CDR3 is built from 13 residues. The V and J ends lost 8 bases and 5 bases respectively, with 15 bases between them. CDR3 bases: TGTGCCAGTGGGAACACAGGGATAACTGAAGCTTTCTTT. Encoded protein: CASGNTGITEAFF. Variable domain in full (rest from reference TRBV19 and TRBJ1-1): DGGITQSPKYLFRKEGQNVTLSCEQNLNHDAMYWYRQDPGQGLRLIYYSQIVNDFQKGDIAEGYSVSREKKESFPLTVTSAQKNPTAFYLCASGNTGITEAFFGQGTRLTVV.

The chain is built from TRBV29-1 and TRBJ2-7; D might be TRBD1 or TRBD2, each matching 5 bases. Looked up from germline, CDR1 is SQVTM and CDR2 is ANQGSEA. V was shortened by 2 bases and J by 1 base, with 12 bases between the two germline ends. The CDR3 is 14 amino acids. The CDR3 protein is CSVETQGPSYEQYF. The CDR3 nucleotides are TGCAGCGTTGAAACGCAGGGACCTTCCTACGAGCAGTACTTC.

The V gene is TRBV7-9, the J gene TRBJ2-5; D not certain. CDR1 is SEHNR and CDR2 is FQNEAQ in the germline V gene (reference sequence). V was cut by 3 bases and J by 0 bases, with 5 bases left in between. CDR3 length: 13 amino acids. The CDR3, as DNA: TGTGCCAGCAGCTTCTACCACCAAGAGACCCAGTACTTC. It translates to CASSFYHQETQYF.

In nucleotides, the CDR3 is TGTGCCAGCAGCCGTCTGACAGGGATCGGAGCCAAAAACATTCAGTACTTC. Translating it yields CASSRLTGIGAKNIQYF. The chain has TRBV3-1 (or the pseudogene TRBV3-2) and TRBJ2-4; 7 bases are shared with TRBD1. This CDR3 is 17 amino acids long. V shed 4 bases and J 0 bases; nucleotides not matched to a gene: 9. In germline, CDR1 is LGHDT, CDR2 YNNKEL (reference sequence).

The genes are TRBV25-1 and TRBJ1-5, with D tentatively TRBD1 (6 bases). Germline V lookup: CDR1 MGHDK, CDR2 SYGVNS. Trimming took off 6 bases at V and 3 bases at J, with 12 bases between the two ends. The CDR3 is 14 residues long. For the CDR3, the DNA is TGTGCCAGCAGGGGACAAGGTGACAATCAGCCCCAGCATTTT. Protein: CASRGQGDNQPQHF. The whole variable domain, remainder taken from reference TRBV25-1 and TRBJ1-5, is EADIYQTPRYLVIGTGKKITLECSQTMGHDKMYWYQQDPGMELHLIHYSYGVNSTEKGDLSSESTVSRIRTEHFPLTLESARPSHTSQYLCASRGQGDNQPQHFGDGTRLSIL.

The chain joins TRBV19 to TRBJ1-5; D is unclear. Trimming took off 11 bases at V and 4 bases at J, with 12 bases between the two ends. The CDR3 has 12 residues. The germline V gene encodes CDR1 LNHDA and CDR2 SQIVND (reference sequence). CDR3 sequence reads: CAAGVGNQPQHF. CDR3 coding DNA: TGTGCCGCTGGAGTTGGGAATCAGCCCCAGCATTTT.

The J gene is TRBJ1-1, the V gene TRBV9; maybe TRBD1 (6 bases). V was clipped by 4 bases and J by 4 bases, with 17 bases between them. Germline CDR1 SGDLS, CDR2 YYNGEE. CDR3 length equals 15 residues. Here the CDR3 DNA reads TGTGCCAGCAGCAAAACGGGGGGGCGGTTCACTGAAGCTTTCTTT. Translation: CASSKTGGRFTEAFF.

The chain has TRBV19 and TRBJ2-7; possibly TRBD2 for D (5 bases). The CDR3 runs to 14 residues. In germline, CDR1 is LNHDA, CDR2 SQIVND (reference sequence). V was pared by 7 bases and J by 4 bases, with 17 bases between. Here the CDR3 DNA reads TGTGCCAGTAAACAGCGTCCCGGGGTATACGAGCAGTACTTC. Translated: CASKQRPGVYEQYF. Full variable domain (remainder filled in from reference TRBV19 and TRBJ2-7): DGGITQSPKYLFRKEGQNVTLSCEQNLNHDAMYWYRQDPGQGLRLIYYSQIVNDFQKGDIAEGYSVSREKKESFPLTVTSAQKNPTAFYLCASKQRPGVYEQYFGPGTRLTVT.

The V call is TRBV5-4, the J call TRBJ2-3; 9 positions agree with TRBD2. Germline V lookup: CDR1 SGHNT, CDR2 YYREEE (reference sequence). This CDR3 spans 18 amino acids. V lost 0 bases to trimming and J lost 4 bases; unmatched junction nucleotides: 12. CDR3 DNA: TGTGCCAGCAGCTTGGCCCTAGGCGGGAGGGGTTCCCCAGATACGCAGTATTTT. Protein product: CASSLALGGRGSPDTQYF.

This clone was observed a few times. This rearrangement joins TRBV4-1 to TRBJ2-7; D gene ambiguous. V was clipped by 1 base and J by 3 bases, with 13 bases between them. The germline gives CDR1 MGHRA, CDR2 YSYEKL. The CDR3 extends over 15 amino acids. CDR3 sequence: CASSQAPSNVYEQYF. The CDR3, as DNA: TGCGCCAGCAGCCAAGCCCCCTCGAACGTCTACGAGCAGTACTTC.

CDR3 amino acids: CASSPAVTGELFF. DNA of the CDR3: TGTGCCAGCAGCCCCGCGGTTACCGGGGAGCTGTTTTTT. This chain links TRBV9 with TRBJ2-2; D remains ambiguous. In germline, CDR1 is SGDLS, CDR2 YYNGEE. V lost 4 bases and J 5 bases, leaving 9 bases between the germline ends. The CDR3 is 13 amino acids.

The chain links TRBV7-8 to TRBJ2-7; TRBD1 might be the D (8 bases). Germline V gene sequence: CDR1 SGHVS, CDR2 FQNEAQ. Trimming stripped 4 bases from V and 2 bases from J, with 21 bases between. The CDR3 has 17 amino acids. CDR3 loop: CASSYLGGTGSPYEQYF. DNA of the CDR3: TGTGCCAGCAGCTACCTCGGGGGGACAGGTTCTCCCTACGAGCAGTACTTC.

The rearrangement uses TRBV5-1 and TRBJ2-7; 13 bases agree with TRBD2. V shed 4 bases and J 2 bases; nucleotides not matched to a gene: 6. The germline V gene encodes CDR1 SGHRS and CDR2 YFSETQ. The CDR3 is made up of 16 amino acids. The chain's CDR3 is CASSTGLAGSTYEQYF. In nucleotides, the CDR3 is TGCGCCAGCAGCACGGGACTAGCGGGGAGTACCTACGAGCAGTACTTC.

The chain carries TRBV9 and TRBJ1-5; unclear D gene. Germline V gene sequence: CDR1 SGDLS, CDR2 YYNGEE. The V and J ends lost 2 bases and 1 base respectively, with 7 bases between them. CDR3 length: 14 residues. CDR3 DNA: TGTGCCAGCAGCGTTGGAGGGAGCAATCAGCCCCAGCATTTT. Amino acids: CASSVGGSNQPQHF.

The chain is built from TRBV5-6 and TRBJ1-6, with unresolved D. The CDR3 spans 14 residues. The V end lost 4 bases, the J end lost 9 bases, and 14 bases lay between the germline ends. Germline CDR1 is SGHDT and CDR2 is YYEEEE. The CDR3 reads CASSPWTHGSPLHF. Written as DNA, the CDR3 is TGTGCCAGCAGCCCCTGGACCCATGGTTCACCCCTCCACTTT.

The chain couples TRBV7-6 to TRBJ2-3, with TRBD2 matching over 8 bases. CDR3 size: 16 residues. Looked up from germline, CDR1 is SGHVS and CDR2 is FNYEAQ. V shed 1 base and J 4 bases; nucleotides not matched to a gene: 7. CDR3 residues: CASSLVSGSMSDTQYF. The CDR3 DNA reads TGTGCCAGCAGCTTAGTAAGCGGGAGCATGTCAGATACGCAGTATTTT.